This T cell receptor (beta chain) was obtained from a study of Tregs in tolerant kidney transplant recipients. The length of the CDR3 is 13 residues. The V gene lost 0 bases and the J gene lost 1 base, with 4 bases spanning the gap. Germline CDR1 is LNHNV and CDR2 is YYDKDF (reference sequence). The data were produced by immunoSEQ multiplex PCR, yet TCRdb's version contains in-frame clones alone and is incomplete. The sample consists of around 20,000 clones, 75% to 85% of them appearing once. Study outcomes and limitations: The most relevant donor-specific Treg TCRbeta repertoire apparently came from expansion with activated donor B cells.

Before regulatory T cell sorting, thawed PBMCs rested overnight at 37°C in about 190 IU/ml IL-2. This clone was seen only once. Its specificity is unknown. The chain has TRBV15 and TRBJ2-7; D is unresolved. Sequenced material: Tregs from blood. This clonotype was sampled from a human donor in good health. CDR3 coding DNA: TGTGCCACCAGCAGAGACGGATCCTACGAGCAGTACTTC. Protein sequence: CATSRDGSYEQYF.